A single sample gave rise to the 3 T cell receptor beta chains below, sequenced in a study of blood T cell repertoires in COVID-19. The table came from immunoSEQ multiplex PCR; TCRdb's copy has only in-frame clones and leaves some out. Of 200,000 to 250,000 clones in the sample, around 80% were seen once. The source material was peripheral blood. Every receptor here comes from a woman aged 70-85 years with acute or convalescent COVID-19.

The chain recombines TRBV18 with TRBJ2-5, with D unresolved. The CDR3 covers 13 residues. CDR1 and CDR2 from the germline V gene are KGHSH and LQKENI. The V end was cut by 6 bases, the J end by 2 bases, with 10 bases between. CDR3 nucleotide sequence: TGTGCCAGCTCGCCTACTCATCAAGAGACCCAGTACTTC. Translation gives CASSPTHQETQYF.

V gene TRBV9 combines with J gene TRBJ1-2, with a weak D call TRBD1 (6 bases). The length of the CDR3 is 13 residues. The germline V gene has CDR1 SGDLS and CDR2 YYNGEE. V lost 5 bases and J 2 bases, leaving 10 bases between the germline ends. The CDR3 DNA sequence: TGTGCCAGCAGTATCGACAGGAACTATGGCTACACCTTC. Translated: CASSIDRNYGYTF.

The rearrangement uses TRBV9 and TRBJ2-5; D may be TRBD1 (5 bases). V dropped 5 bases and J dropped 4 bases, with 15 bases sitting between them. This CDR3 comprises 14 residues. From germline, CDR1 is SGDLS and CDR2 YYNGEE. This CDR3 reads CASSIQGGGETQYF. CDR3 in DNA: TGTGCCAGCAGTATCCAGGGCGGTGGAGAGACCCAGTACTTC.